This T cell receptor (beta chain) was retrieved from a study of T cells in Graves' hyperthyroidism and ophthalmopathy (dated by TCRdb to between 2018 and 2021). Concerning the study at large: To identify TCR V-J signatures that set the groups apart, the researchers used a discovery cohort of 100 or so patients, made up of roughly 45 with Graves' ophthalmopathy and 57 with stable Graves' hyperthyroidism. The study also compared thyroid tissue and blood T-cell repertoires from several Graves' hyperthyroidism patients. Prospective prediction of ophthalmopathy was tested in an independent validation cohort consisting of some 19 hyperthyroidism patients and approximately 16 patients who later progressed to ophthalmopathy. After blood sampling, hyperthyroidism patients were treated with methimazole at a starting dose of 30 mg daily, and ophthalmopathy patients were treated with high-dose intravenous methylprednisolone. The 90 or so discovery patients were randomly split 7:3 into training and test sets. The paper reports TCR Vbeta CDR3 sequencing of 140 or so peripheral blood samples: under 45 ophthalmopathy, under 80 hyperthyroidism and about 17 progressor patients.

Patients with uncontrolled infections, other autoimmune diseases, pregnancy or lactation were excluded. Diagnoses relied on clinical symptoms, serum thyroxine and TRAb, thyroid ultrasound and orbital computed tomography. Trizol reagent was used to extract total RNA, and RNA quality was then checked on an Agilent 2100 Bioanalyzer. This clonotype has a count of ten or more. Its antigen specificity is not known. No much larger clonotype is one base removed from it; base qualities were not supplied. On the study overall, not on this receptor specifically: Sample size was not statistically predetermined, and blinding of investigators to group allocation was not performed. Most expanded thyroid clonotypes (frequency above 0.001) were also detected in blood, suggesting blood repertoires may reflect thyroid immune responses. A model built on a 13 V-J signature distinguished ophthalmopathy from stable hyperthyroidism, reaching 85% to 90% sensitivity and 81.08% specificity in cross-validation and 80%/75% in testing. During validation, the model predicted progression to ophthalmopathy a median of around 7 months ahead of onset, with roughly 65% sensitivity and 72.22% specificity.

From its cysteine to its phenylalanine, the CDR3 spans 13 amino acids. The retained sequence is limited to the CDR3, 39 bases, with the frame set at the first base. The germline V gene (reference sequence) supplies CDR1 DFQATT and CDR2 SNEGSKA. V has 6 bases trimmed and J has 6 bases trimmed; junction bases matching no gene number 10. The TCR beta CDR3 regions were amplified from RNA transcripts. A first-round RT-PCR of the TCR CDR3 used the HTBI primer set with the Qiagen OneStep RT-PCR kit. The libraries were constructed in a second round of multiplex PCR and then size-selected and purified. Libraries were sequenced paired-end with 100 bp reads on an Illumina HiSeq2000. In the paper's pipeline: Raw data were processed with SOAPnuke, discarding reads with adapters, uncalled bases, mean Phred below 15, or no exact constant-primer or identifier match. COPE v1.2.5 was used to merge the high-quality paired reads, and each unique nucleotide sequence was defined as a clonotype. MiTCR v1.1 was used to align the clonotypes against IMGT TRBV, TRBD and TRBJ reference segments. Analysis was restricted to V-J combinations with a frequency above 0.0001, which covered roughly 99% of repertoires. The TCS score was defined as the ratio of F50 (clonal expansion) to E x V (chaos), calculated using BLOSUM62-based TCRdist between CDR3 peptides within each V-J. Welch's t-statistics and random forest reduced several hundred V-J features to 13, which were used in a naive Bayes classifier (R e1071). The similarity between thyroid and blood repertoires was quantified using the Morisita-Horn index. TCRdb ran its own pipeline on the public reads, namely fastp trimming at Q25 and MiXCR clone calling, and kept in-frame beta chains. Under each unique CDR3 protein, matching rows form one entry showing the most common genes and DNA. In this record, the V and J calls reflect TCRdb's handling and not the investigators' own analysis. The sample data list about 570,000 distinct CDR3 sequences, and more than 45% of these were observed just once. In total, the top ten clones hold 19% of the sample.

This sequence was found in an adult woman with Graves' disease, either hyperthyroidism or ophthalmopathy (not recorded which). The chain links TRBV20-1 with TRBJ2-7; the central 8 bases match TRBD2. Sequencing was performed on peripheral blood or thyroid tissue (not recorded which). The DNA sequence reads TGCAGTGCCCCCCCCGGACTAGCAGTCGAGCAGTACTTC. Translated, this gives CSAPPGLAVEQYF.